This entry lists 10 T cell receptor beta chains sequenced from one sample in a study of T cells in Graves' hyperthyroidism and ophthalmopathy. Researchers took RNA transcripts and amplified the TCR beta CDR3 regions from them. The primer set for the first-round RT-PCR of the TCR CDR3 was HTBI. TCRdb passed the multiplex PCR reads through MiXCR, listing each CDR3 protein once. The table records over 400,000 distinct CDR3 sequences, roughly 14% of them present only once. The sample consisted of blood. These receptors originate from a man aged 18 to 29 with Graves' ophthalmopathy.

This clonotype was recorded at least ten times. The chain has TRBV27 and TRBJ2-1; a weak D match, TRBD1 (6 bases). V gave up 6 bases and J gave up 7 bases, with 7 bases separating them. CDR1 and CDR2 from the germline V gene are MNHEY and SMNVEV (reference sequence). This CDR3 has 11 amino acids. This chain's CDR3 is CASSTGNEQFF. CDR3 DNA sequence: TGTGCCAGCAGCACAGGGAATGAGCAGTTCTTC.

There are many counts of this clonotype. The chain couples TRBV5-1 to TRBJ2-6, with unresolved D. The V end was cut by 6 bases, the J end by 4 bases, with 11 bases between. The CDR3 runs 14 residues. CDR1 is SGHRS and CDR2 is YFSETQ in the germline V gene. The CDR3 DNA reads TGCGCCAGCATGCTGCTTAGCGGGGCCAACGTCCTGACTTTC. The encoded protein is CASMLLSGANVLTF.

This clonotype has a count of ten or more. The gene calls are TRBV20-1 and TRBJ2-7; D is perhaps TRBD2 (5 bases). Deletions cut 6 bases from V and 7 bases from J, with 19 bases between. The CDR3 is 13 residues long. CDR1 is DFQATT, CDR2 SNEGSKA, per germline (reference sequence). The DNA of the CDR3 is TGCAGTGCCCAACTACCCACTACGGGGGAGCAGTACTTC. It translates to CSAQLPTTGEQYF.

This clonotype was counted between two and nine times. This chain uses TRBV15 with TRBJ1-5, with TRBD1 identical over 10 bases. Germline CDR1 and CDR2: LNHNV and YYDKDF (reference sequence). Germline trimming cut 2 bases from V and 6 bases from J; bases unmatched to any gene: 10. The CDR3 extends over 17 amino acids. CDR3 amino acids: CATSRTPGTGVGQPQHF. In DNA, the CDR3 is TGTGCCACCAGCAGAACTCCCGGGACAGGGGTAGGTCAGCCCCAGCATTTT.

This clonotype was detected ten times or more. The rearrangement uses TRBV5-1 and TRBJ2-3; D remains unclear. This CDR3 is 12 amino acids long. Trimming cost V 5 bases and J 6 bases, with 10 bases left between them. Germline V gene sequence: CDR1 SGHRS, CDR2 YFSETQ. CDR3 coding DNA: TGCGCCAGCAGGAGCTTTCGGGATACGCAGTATTTT. It codes for CASRSFRDTQYF.

This clonotype occurred many times. The CDR3 protein is CASTKDRAQETQYF. CDR3 DNA sequence: TGTGCCAGCACGAAAGACAGGGCCCAAGAGACCCAGTACTTC. This chain links TRBV7-6 with TRBJ2-5, with TRBD1 matching 7 bases. CDR3 length equals 14 residues. CDR1 and CDR2 from the germline V gene are SGHVS and FNYEAQ. V gave up 7 bases and J gave up 1 base; unmatched junction bases: 6.

Many counts were recorded for this clonotype. CDR3: CSAGTSGAARGTQYF. In DNA, the CDR3 is TGCAGTGCAGGGACTAGCGGAGCGGCCCGGGGGACCCAGTACTTC. The chain combines TRBV20-1 with TRBJ2-5; 11 positions agree with TRBD2. Trimming removed 6 bases from V and 7 bases from J; junction bases left unmatched: 13. CDR1 and CDR2 from the germline V gene are DFQATT and SNEGSKA (reference sequence). The CDR3 has 15 residues.

This clonotype was picked up many times. The CDR3 reads CASSLNWLDRNYEQYF. In DNA, the CDR3 is TGTGCCAGCAGTCTAAACTGGTTGGACAGGAACTACGAGCAGTACTTC. The rearrangement links TRBV6-1 to TRBJ2-7, with 7 bases lining up with TRBD1. The CDR3 runs to 16 residues. V shed 5 bases, J shed 3 bases, and the junction held 13 bases outside the gene matches. Germline values: CDR1 MNHNS, CDR2 SASEGT.

The sample holds many counts of this clonotype. The V gene is TRBV6-5, the J gene TRBJ2-5, with 9 bases fitting TRBD2. This CDR3 is 17 amino acids long. Germline CDR1 and CDR2: MNHEY and SVGAGI. After removal of 2 bases from V and 4 bases from J, the junction contained 11 bases not matched to a gene. This CDR3 reads CASSYTPRAGGPETQYF. Written as DNA, the CDR3 is TGTGCCAGCAGTTACACCCCACGAGCGGGGGGCCCAGAGACCCAGTACTTC.

With respect to this clonotype: One base away lies a much larger clone, so this may be a sequencing read error. The chain is built from TRBV29-1 and TRBJ1-6, with 8 bases aligning to TRBD1. Germline lookup yields CDR1 SQVTM and CDR2 ANQGSEA. This CDR3 has 13 residues. As DNA, the CDR3 is TGCACCGTTGGGCAGGGGGCGGATTCACCCCTCCACTTT. Its protein product is CTVGQGADSPLHF.